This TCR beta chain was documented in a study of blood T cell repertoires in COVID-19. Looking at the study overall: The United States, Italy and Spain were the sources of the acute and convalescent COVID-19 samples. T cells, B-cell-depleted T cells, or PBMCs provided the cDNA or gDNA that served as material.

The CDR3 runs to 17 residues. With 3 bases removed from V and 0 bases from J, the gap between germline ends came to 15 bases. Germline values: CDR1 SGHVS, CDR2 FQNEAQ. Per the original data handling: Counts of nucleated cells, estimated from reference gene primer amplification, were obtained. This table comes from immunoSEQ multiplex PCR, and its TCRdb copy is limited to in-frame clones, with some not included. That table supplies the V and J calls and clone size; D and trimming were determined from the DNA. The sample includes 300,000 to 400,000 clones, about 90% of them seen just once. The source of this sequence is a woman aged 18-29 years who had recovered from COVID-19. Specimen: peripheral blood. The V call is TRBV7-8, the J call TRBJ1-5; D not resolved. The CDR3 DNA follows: TGTGCCAGCAGCTTGGGCAGCCCGACCTATAGCAATCAGCCCCAGCATTTT. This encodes CASSLGSPTYSNQPQHF.